Described below is a single TCR beta chain sequence and its context. V lost 8 bases to trimming and J lost 9 bases; unmatched junction nucleotides: 4. This CDR3 spans 13 amino acids. Germline CDR1 is KGHDR and CDR2 is SFDVKD. Individuals aged roughly 18 to 100 years were recruited from 24 US areas. Each participant's cohort was designated according to participant-reported clinical history. Resolution of symptoms, clearance, or two negative PCRs was present in recovered Cohort 3 donors. Authors' data handling: The authors estimated nucleated cell counts from reference gene primer amplification. Only in-frame clones appear in the TCRdb table, and some are missing; sequencing was by immunoSEQ multiplex PCR. V, J and clone size were drawn from that table, and D and trimming were deduced from the DNA. The repertoire includes 150,000 or so clones, over 65% of them detected once, and 5.5% to 7% sits in the top ten.

This record belongs to a study of blood T cell repertoires in COVID-19. The source is a woman between 45 and 60 years old who had recovered from COVID-19. This chain links TRBV24-1 with TRBJ2-1; 12 bases are a match to TRBD1. Source material: PBMCs or T cells enriched from blood (not recorded which). CDR3 nucleotides: TGTGCCACCAAGGGACAGGGGGCGGGTGAGCAGTTCTTC. Translating gives CATKGQGAGEQFF.